The clone carrying this T cell receptor beta chain was counted once. What it recognizes is unknown. The germline V gene has CDR1 LGHNA and CDR2 YSLEER. The CDR3 has 15 residues. With 1 base removed from V and 0 bases from J, the gap between germline ends came to 10 bases. The data were taken from a study of Ad26.COV2.S vaccination and SARS-CoV-2 variants. General study points: Those who received vaccine or placebo ended up with similar non-spike TCR breadth.

Profiling relied on immunoSEQ multiplex PCR, and the TCRdb table lists in-frame clones only, not all of them. The sample lists approximately 410,000 clones, approximately 90% occurring once. Described treatment: approximately 18 received Ad26.COV2.S at low or high dose, single or two shots; 5 received placebo; per-sample allocation not given. Collection of samples fell on day 63 after the first vaccine or placebo injection. This clonotype was obtained from a person aged 18-65 years who received the Ad26.COV2.S COVID-19 vaccine or a placebo. The J gene is TRBJ2-7, the V gene TRBV4-3, with D unclear. Specimen: peripheral blood, collected in a trial of Ad26.COV2.S vaccine versus placebo. The CDR3 loop reads CASSQGTSSSYEQYF. CDR3 nucleotide sequence: TGCGCCAGCAGCCAAGGGACGTCAAGCTCCTACGAGCAGTACTTC.